Listed here are 27 T cell receptor beta chains from one sample, sequenced in a study of shared clonotypes between healthy human individuals (TCRdb year 2020). The method behind the library was the immunoSEQ multiplex PCR assay. This is the immuneACCESS table as TCRdb keeps it, with only in-frame sequences that have V and J called. A part of the clones is gone; compared with another copy, unresolved V genes explain less than half, and the rest is unexplained. For this sample the table gives approximately 620,000 clones, of which around 97% were detected only once. The top ten clonotypes cover around 0.06% of the sample. Material: naive CD4+ T cells sorted from blood. In the paper's terms, the cell subset or site label means: CD45RA+ positively selected. Source of these receptors: a woman aged 30 to 39 in good health.

V usage is TRBV5-1 and J usage is TRBJ2-2; D could derive from TRBD1 or TRBD2 (5 bases each). Germline-derived CDR1 and CDR2 are SGHRS and YFSETQ. This CDR3 spans 18 amino acids. V lost 3 bases and J lost 2, with 20 bases in between. CDR3 nucleotides: TGCGCCAGCAGCTGGGATCAGTTTGGGGGACCAAACACCGGGGAGCTGTTTTTT. This gives the protein CASSWDQFGGPNTGELFF.

The chain carries TRBV23-1 and TRBJ2-7; maybe TRBD1 (5 bases). TRBV23-1 falls under the ORF class, with uncertain function. The CDR3 has 14 amino acids. Trimming took off 4 bases at V and 7 bases at J, with 17 bases between the two ends. The CDR3 spells CASSREGELREQYF. As DNA, the CDR3 is TGCGCCAGCAGTCGGGAAGGGGAATTAAGGGAGCAGTACTTC.

This rearrangement joins TRBV7-2 to TRBJ2-5; the D is unclear. The CDR3 loop spans 13 amino acids. V lost 6 bases and J 2 bases, leaving 10 bases between the germline ends. Germline assignment: CDR1 SGHTA and CDR2 FQGNSA. CDR3 region: CASSPVEQETQYF. The CDR3 DNA reads TGTGCCAGCAGTCCAGTCGAGCAAGAGACCCAGTACTTC.

This chain uses TRBV19 with TRBJ2-7; D is ambiguous. The CDR3 spans 12 residues. CDR1 and CDR2 from the germline V gene are LNHDA and SQIVND (reference sequence). Trimming cost V 6 bases and J 3 bases, with 9 bases left between them. DNA of the CDR3: TGTGCCAGTAGCGGCGGTTACTACGAGCAGTACTTC. Its translation is CASSGGYYEQYF. The variable domain in full, with the rest retrieved from reference TRBV19 and TRBJ2-7, is DGGITQSPKYLFRKEGQNVTLSCEQNLNHDAMYWYRQDPGQGLRLIYYSQIVNDFQKGDIAEGYSVSREKKESFPLTVTSAQKNPTAFYLCASSGGYYEQYFGPGTRLTVT.

The V call is TRBV5-8, the J call TRBJ2-7; D possibly uses TRBD1 or TRBD2 (6 bases each). This CDR3 is built from 15 residues. V dropped 3 bases and J dropped 2 bases, with 15 bases sitting between them. Looked up from germline, CDR1 is SGHTS and CDR2 is YDEGEE. CDR3 sequence: CASSSAGHLAYEQYF. For the CDR3, the DNA is TGTGCCAGCAGCTCCGCGGGACACCTAGCCTACGAGCAGTACTTC. The whole variable domain, filled in from reference TRBV5-8 and TRBJ2-7, reads EAGVTQSPTHLIKTRGQQATLRCSPISGHTSVYWYQQALGLGLQFLLWYDEGEERNRGNFPPRFSGRQFPNYSSELNVNALELEDSALYLCASSSAGHLAYEQYFGPGTRLTVT.

The rearrangement joins TRBV5-1 to TRBJ2-1; 8 bases match TRBD1. Unmatched junction bases numbered 8, after V lost 0 bases and J lost 6 bases. The CDR3 runs 16 residues. Germline CDR1 is SGHRS and CDR2 is YFSETQ. CDR3 sequence: CASSLGQGALTNEQFF. CDR3 nucleotide sequence: TGCGCCAGCAGCTTGGGCCAGGGGGCACTTACCAATGAGCAGTTCTTC.

The gene calls are TRBV4-1 and TRBJ1-4, with D unresolved. V was shortened by 1 base and J by 2 bases, with 8 bases between the two germline ends. From germline, CDR1 is MGHRA and CDR2 YSYEKL. This CDR3 region has 15 residues. CDR3 residues: CASSQASLTNEKLFF. The CDR3 DNA reads as TGCGCCAGCAGCCAAGCAAGTTTGACTAATGAAAAACTGTTTTTT.

This clone was found once. This chain connects TRBV7-8 to TRBJ2-3; 7 bases agree with TRBD2. Unmatched junction bases numbered 2, after V lost 3 bases and J lost 5 bases. The CDR3 consists of 13 residues. CDR1 SGHVS and CDR2 FQNEAQ come from the germline V gene. Written as DNA, the CDR3 is TGTGCCAGCAGCTTCGGGGGGAAAGATACGCAGTATTTT. It encodes CASSFGGKDTQYF.

CDR3: CASSWAQTYEQYF. The DNA of the CDR3 is TGCGCCAGCAGCTGGGCGCAAACCTACGAGCAGTACTTC. This sequence joins TRBV5-1 and TRBJ2-7; D remains unclear. V was shortened by 3 bases and J by 2 bases, with 9 bases between the two germline ends. This CDR3 is 13 amino acids long. Germline V gene lookup returns CDR1 SGHRS and CDR2 YFSETQ. The whole variable domain, remainder taken from reference TRBV5-1 and TRBJ2-7, is KAGVTQTPRYLIKTRGQQVTLSCSPISGHRSVSWYQQTPGQGLQFLFEYFSETQRNKGNFPGRFSGRQFSNSRSEMNVSTLELGDSALYLCASSWAQTYEQYFGPGTRLTVT.

This chain joins TRBV5-6 and TRBJ2-5, with D maybe TRBD2 (6 bases). Trimming stripped 1 base from V and 11 bases from J, with 18 bases between. This CDR3 spans 14 amino acids. Germline V lookup: CDR1 SGHDT, CDR2 YYEEEE. DNA of the CDR3: TGTGCCAGCAGCTTGTCAGGGCCCCCGGGGGAGCAGTACTTC. It specifies CASSLSGPPGEQYF.

This chain connects TRBV25-1 to TRBJ1-1; TRBD1 might be the D (5 bases). The V end was cut by 1 base, the J end by 0 bases, with 12 bases between. Germline CDR1 MGHDK, CDR2 SYGVNS. CDR3 size: 16 residues. CDR3 DNA: TGTGCCAGCAGTGAATCTGGACACAAAATGAACACTGAAGCTTTCTTT. Translation: CASSESGHKMNTEAFF.

The CDR3 sequence: CASSPTDRDGTDTQYF. CDR3 sequence (DNA): TGTGCCAGCAGCCCCACCGACAGGGATGGCACAGATACGCAGTATTTT. The chain couples TRBV7-9 to TRBJ2-3, with 7 bases fitting TRBD1. Germline CDR1 SEHNR, CDR2 FQNEAQ (reference sequence). Trimming at V came to 5 bases and at J to 1 base, leaving 9 bases not matched to a gene. This CDR3 spans 16 amino acids.

The V and J genes are TRBV11-2 and TRBJ2-3, with D perhaps TRBD1 (6 bases). Per germline, CDR1 SGHAT and CDR2 FQNNGV. The CDR3 is made up of 13 amino acids. V was trimmed by 7 bases and J by 0 bases, leaving 8 bases between them. This CDR3 is CASNRESTDTQYF. DNA of the CDR3: TGTGCCAGCAACAGGGAAAGCACAGATACGCAGTATTTT.

The V and J genes are TRBV9 and TRBJ2-3, with D unclear. V lost 4 bases and J 5 bases, leaving 14 bases between the germline ends. Germline-derived CDR1 and CDR2 are SGDLS and YYNGEE. The CDR3 has 14 amino acids. The CDR3 loop reads CASSLEAAKDTQYF. The DNA for the CDR3 is TGTGCCAGCAGCTTAGAGGCAGCGAAAGATACGCAGTATTTT.

The chain carries TRBV28 and TRBJ2-7; TRBD2 agrees at 9 bases. Germline V gives CDR1 MDHEN, CDR2 SYDVKM. This CDR3 has 14 amino acids. The V segment lost 3 bases and the J segment 4 bases; nucleotides outside the gene matches: 4. CDR3 bases: TGTGCCAGCAGTTTTAGCGGGAGCAGGTACGAGCAGTACTTC. Amino acids: CASSFSGSRYEQYF.

V usage is TRBV7-2 and J usage is TRBJ2-3; TRBD2 agrees at 11 bases. The CDR3 runs 15 residues. The germline V gene has CDR1 SGHTA and CDR2 FQGNSA. J lost 4 bases, V lost 3 bases, and 3 bases had no gene match. The CDR3 nucleotides are TGTGCCAGCAGCTTGGGACTAGCGGAGTCAGATACGCAGTATTTT. Its translation: CASSLGLAESDTQYF.

This clone was detected once. The chain joins TRBV6-1 to TRBJ2-1; 8 bases match TRBD2. V was pared by 8 bases and J by 2 bases, with 8 bases of the junction left unmatched. The length of the CDR3 is 15 residues. Per the germline V gene, CDR1 is MNHNS and CDR2 is SASEGT. In DNA form, the CDR3 reads TGTGCCAGCGACCCTAGCGGGTTCGCCTACAATGAGCAGTTCTTC. Translation gives CASDPSGFAYNEQFF.

A note on this clone: An end of the junction differs from the germline gene, which may be a read error. This chain uses TRBV2 with TRBJ2-5, with D possibly being TRBD2 (6 bases). The CDR3 consists of 14 residues. Germline lookup yields CDR1 SNHLY and CDR2 FYNNEI. The CDR3 loop is CASSVGGVEETQYF. CDR3 nucleotide sequence: TGTGCCAGTAGTGTGGGGGGTGTGGAGGAGACCCAGTACTTC. Full variable domain (remainder filled in from reference TRBV2 and TRBJ2-5): EPEVTQTPSHQVTQMGQEVILRCVPISNHLYFYWYRQILGQKVEFLVSFYNNEISEKSEIFDDQFSVERPDGSNFTLKIRSTKLEDSAMYFCASSVGGVEETQYFGPGTRLLVL.

The chain joins TRBV6-6 to TRBJ2-5, with a possible D match to TRBD1 (5 bases). The CDR3 contains 14 residues. V was cut by 6 bases and J by 5 bases, with 16 bases left in between. Germline V lookup: CDR1 MNHNY, CDR2 SVGAGI (reference sequence). As DNA, the CDR3 is TGTGCCAGCAGGCCGACGGTGGGGCAGGAGACCCAGTACTTC. It codes for CASRPTVGQETQYF.

The chain joins TRBV7-3 to TRBJ2-4, with no clear D. With 2 bases removed from V and 8 bases from J, the gap between germline ends came to 10 bases. The CDR3 is made up of 13 amino acids. CDR1 and CDR2 from the germline V gene are SGHTA and FQGTGA. The CDR3 reads CASSLYGGDIQYF. CDR3 sequence (DNA): TGTGCCAGCAGCTTATACGGCGGCGACATTCAGTACTTC.

The rearrangement joins TRBV2 to TRBJ2-1; D remains unclear. Germline-derived CDR1 and CDR2 are SNHLY and FYNNEI. The ends were cut back, 3 bases at V and 1 base at J, with 10 bases in the middle. The CDR3 is 15 residues long. CDR3 residues: CASSEELGSYNEQFF. Written as DNA, the CDR3 is TGTGCCAGCAGTGAGGAGCTAGGTTCCTACAATGAGCAGTTCTTC. The full variable domain, completed using reference TRBV2 and TRBJ2-1, is EPEVTQTPSHQVTQMGQEVILRCVPISNHLYFYWYRQILGQKVEFLVSFYNNEISEKSEIFDDQFSVERPDGSNFTLKIRSTKLEDSAMYFCASSEELGSYNEQFFGPGTRLTVL.

The chain couples TRBV2 to TRBJ2-2, with 11 bases identical to TRBD2. The CDR3 contains 16 residues. The junction had 4 bases not matched to a gene; V was cut back by 6 bases and J by 1 base. Germline CDR1 and CDR2: SNHLY and FYNNEI. DNA of the CDR3: TGTGCCAGCAGCGATGGGACTAGCGGGAACACCGGGGAGCTGTTTTTT. Encoded protein: CASSDGTSGNTGELFF.

The chain links TRBV7-3 to TRBJ2-1; 12 bases fit TRBD2. The germline V gene encodes CDR1 SGHTA and CDR2 FQGTGA. The trim removed 4 bases at V and 7 bases at J, leaving 5 bases unmatched. There are 15 residues in the CDR3. The CDR3 spells CASSWGLAGENEQFF. Here the CDR3 DNA reads TGTGCCAGCAGCTGGGGACTAGCGGGCGAGAATGAGCAGTTCTTC.

This chain uses TRBV28 with TRBJ2-7; D is possibly TRBD1 (6 bases). Germline-derived CDR1 and CDR2 are MDHEN and SYDVKM. CDR3 size: 15 residues. Trimming took off 6 bases at V and 0 bases at J, with 15 bases between the two ends. CDR3 in amino acids: CASSPAVGGSYEQYF. The CDR3, as DNA: TGTGCCAGCAGCCCGGCCGTAGGGGGCTCCTACGAGCAGTACTTC.

The chain couples TRBV2 to TRBJ1-5, with D unclear. V gave up 3 bases and J gave up 1 base, with 10 bases separating them. This CDR3 comprises 15 residues. Germline V gene data show CDR1 as SNHLY and CDR2 as FYNNEI. The CDR3 DNA reads as TGTGCCAGCAGTGATGCGACAAGAAGCAATCAGCCCCAGCATTTT. Amino acid sequence: CASSDATRSNQPQHF.

The chain couples TRBV7-9 to TRBJ1-2; 7 bases map to TRBD1. J lost 1 base, V lost 4 bases, and 6 bases had no gene match. The CDR3 is 15 amino acids. Germline CDR1 and CDR2: SEHNR and FQNEAQ (reference sequence). The CDR3 region has the DNA TGTGCCAGCAGCTCGGGGACAGCCGATAACTATGGCTACACCTTC. Translation: CASSSGTADNYGYTF.

V is TRBV4-1 and J is TRBJ1-2, with D maybe TRBD1 (5 bases). The CDR3 runs 15 residues. The V end lost 4 bases, the J end lost 5 bases, and 17 bases lay between the germline ends. Germline V gene data show CDR1 as MGHRA and CDR2 as YSYEKL. In DNA, the CDR3 is TGCGCCAGCAGCCCCTTGCGGGGGGTTAGGTATGGCTACACCTTC. Translation gives CASSPLRGVRYGYTF.